The present T cell receptor beta chain was sequenced within a study of graft-versus-host responses after intestinal transplantation. Study context: Those transplanted obtained multivisceral, liver-intestinal, or isolated intestinal grafts. Recipients across the board were started on anti-thymocyte globulin induction, then kept on tacrolimus and steroids for two to three years. General study findings and limits: Within allografts, high graft-versus-host to host-versus-graft clonal ratios were seen among patients with graft-donor T cell macrochimerism. There were GvH clones found in recipient marrow, and some of them appeared first in ileum or blood.

On this clone: Its antigen remains unidentified.

The repertoire was sequenced with immunoSEQ multiplex PCR; TCRdb's copy has only in-frame clones and lacks some. The sample lists roughly 80,000 clones, roughly 91% occurring once. Germline loops: CDR1 GTSNPN, CDR2 SVGIG (reference sequence). There are 19 residues in the CDR3. With V trimmed by 2 bases and J by 0 bases, 14 bases remained unmatched. This clonotype was sampled from a human donor who was the organ donor for an intestinal transplant. This sample comprised unstimulated CD8+ T cells sorted from spleen or lymph node cells, obtained before transplant. V and J are TRBV30 and TRBJ1-5, with 9 bases identical to TRBD1. CDR3 DNA: TGTGCCTGGAGTTTTTCCACCGGGACAGGGACATATAGCAATCAGCCCCAGCATTTT. This sequence encodes CAWSFSTGTGTYSNQPQHF.